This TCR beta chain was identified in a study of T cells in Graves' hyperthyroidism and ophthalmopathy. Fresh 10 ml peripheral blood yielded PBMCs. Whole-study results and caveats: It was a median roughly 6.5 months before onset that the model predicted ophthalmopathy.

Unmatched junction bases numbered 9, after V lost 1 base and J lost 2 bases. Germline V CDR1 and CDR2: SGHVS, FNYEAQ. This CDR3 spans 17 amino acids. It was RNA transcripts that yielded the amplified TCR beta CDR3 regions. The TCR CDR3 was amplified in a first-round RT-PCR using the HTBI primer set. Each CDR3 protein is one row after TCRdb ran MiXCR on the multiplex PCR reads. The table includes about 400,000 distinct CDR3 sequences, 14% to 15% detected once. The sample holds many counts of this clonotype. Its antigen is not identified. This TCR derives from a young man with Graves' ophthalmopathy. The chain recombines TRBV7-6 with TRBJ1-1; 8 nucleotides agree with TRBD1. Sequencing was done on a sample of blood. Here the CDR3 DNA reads TGTGCCAGCAGCTTAGGACTTTGGACAGGGCCCAACACTGAAGCTTTCTTT. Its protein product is CASSLGLWTGPNTEAFF. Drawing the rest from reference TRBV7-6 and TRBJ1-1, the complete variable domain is GAGVSQSPRYKVTKRGQDVALRCDPISGHVSLYWYRQALGQGPEFLTYFNYEAQQDKSGLPNDRFSAERPEGSISTLTIQRTEQRDSAMYRCASSLGLWTGPNTEAFFGQGTRLTVV.